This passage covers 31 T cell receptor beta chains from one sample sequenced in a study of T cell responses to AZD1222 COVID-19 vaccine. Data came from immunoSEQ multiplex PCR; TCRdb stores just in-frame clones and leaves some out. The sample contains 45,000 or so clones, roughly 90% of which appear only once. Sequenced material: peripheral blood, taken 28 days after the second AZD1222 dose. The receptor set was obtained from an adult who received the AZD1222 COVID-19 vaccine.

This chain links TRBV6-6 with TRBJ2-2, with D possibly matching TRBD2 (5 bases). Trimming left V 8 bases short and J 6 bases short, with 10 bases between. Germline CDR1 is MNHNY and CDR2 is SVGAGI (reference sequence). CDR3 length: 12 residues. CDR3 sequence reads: CASGLAAGELFF. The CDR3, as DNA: TGTGCCAGCGGCCTAGCCGCCGGGGAGCTGTTTTTT.

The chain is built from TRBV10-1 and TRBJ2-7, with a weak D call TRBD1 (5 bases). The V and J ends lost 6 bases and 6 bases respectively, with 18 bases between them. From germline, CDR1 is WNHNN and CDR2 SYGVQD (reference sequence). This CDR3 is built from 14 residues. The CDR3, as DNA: TGCGCCAGCAGCGGAGCTCATCAGGGTGGCGAGCAGTACTTC. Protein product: CASSGAHQGGEQYF.

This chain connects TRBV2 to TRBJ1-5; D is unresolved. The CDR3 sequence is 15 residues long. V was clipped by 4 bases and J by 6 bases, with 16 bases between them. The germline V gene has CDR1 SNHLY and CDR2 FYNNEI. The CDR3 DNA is TGTGCCAGCAGTGTCGCCGGAATGGTCGGTCAGCCCCAGCATTTT. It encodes CASSVAGMVGQPQHF.

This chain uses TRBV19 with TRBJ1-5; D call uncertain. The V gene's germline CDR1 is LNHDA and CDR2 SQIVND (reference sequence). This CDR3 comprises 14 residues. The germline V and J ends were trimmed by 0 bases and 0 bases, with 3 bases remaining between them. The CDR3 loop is CASSIDGSNQPQHF. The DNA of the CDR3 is TGTGCCAGTAGTATAGACGGTAGCAATCAGCCCCAGCATTTT.

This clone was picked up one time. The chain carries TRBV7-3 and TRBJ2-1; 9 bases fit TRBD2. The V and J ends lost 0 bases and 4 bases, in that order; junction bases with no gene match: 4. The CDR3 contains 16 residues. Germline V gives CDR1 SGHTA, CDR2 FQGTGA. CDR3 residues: CASSLTGSGRYNEQFF. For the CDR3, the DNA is TGTGCCAGCAGCTTAACGGGGAGCGGGAGGTACAATGAGCAGTTCTTC.

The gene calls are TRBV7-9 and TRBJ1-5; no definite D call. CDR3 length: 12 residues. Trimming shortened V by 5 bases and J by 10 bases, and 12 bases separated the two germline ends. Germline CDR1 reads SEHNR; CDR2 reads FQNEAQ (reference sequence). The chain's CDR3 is CASSPGEVPQHF. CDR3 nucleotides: TGTGCCAGCAGCCCTGGGGAGGTTCCCCAGCATTTT. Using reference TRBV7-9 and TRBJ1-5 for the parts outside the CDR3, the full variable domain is DTGVSQNPRHKITKRGQNVTFRCDPISEHNRLYWYRQTLGQGPEFLTYFQNEAQLEKSRLLSDRFSAERPKGSFSTLEIQRTEQGDSAMYLCASSPGEVPQHFGDGTRLSIL.

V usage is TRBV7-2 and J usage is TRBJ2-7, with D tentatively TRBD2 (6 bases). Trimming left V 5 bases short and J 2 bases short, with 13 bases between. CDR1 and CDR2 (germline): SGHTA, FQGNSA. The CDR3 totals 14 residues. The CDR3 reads CASSKGPGAYEQYF. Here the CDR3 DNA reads TGTGCCAGCAGCAAGGGGCCGGGGGCCTACGAGCAGTACTTC.

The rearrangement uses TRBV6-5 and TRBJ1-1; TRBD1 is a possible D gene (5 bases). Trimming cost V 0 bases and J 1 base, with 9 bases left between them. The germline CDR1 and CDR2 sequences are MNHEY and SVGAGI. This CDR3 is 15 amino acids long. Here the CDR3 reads CASSYSATANTEAFF. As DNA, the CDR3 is TGTGCCAGCAGTTACTCCGCGACAGCGAACACTGAAGCTTTCTTT.

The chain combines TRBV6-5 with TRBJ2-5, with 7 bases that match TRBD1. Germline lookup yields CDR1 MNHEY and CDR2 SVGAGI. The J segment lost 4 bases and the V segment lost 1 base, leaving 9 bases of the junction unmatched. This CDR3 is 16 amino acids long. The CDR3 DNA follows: TGTGCCAGCAGTTACTTACATGACAGGGATGTAGAGACCCAGTACTTC. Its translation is CASSYLHDRDVETQYF.

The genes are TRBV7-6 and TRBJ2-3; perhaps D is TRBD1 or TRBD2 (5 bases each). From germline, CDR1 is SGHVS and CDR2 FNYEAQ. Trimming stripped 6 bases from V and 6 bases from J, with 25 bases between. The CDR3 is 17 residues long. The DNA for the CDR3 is TGTGCCAGCAGTCCCAACCCCGGGACCGCGTTACGTGATACGCAGTATTTT. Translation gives CASSPNPGTALRDTQYF.

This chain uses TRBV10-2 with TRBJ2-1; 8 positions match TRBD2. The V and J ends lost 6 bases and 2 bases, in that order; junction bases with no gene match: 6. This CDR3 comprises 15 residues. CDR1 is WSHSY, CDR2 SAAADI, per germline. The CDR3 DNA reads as TGCGCCAGCAGAGGCGGGAGGCCGCCCTACAATGAGCAGTTCTTC. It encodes CASRGGRPPYNEQFF.

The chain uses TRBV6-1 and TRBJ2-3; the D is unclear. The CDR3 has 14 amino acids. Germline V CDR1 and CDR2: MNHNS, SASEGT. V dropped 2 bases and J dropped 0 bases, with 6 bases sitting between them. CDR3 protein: CASSELLSTDTQYF. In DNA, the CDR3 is TGTGCCAGCAGTGAACTTCTGAGCACAGATACGCAGTATTTT.

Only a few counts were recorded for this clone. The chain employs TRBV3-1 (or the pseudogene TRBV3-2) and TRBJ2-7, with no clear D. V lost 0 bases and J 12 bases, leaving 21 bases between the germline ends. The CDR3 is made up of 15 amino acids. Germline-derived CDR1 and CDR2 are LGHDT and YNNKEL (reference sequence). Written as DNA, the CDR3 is TGTGCCAGCAGCCAAGATTCGAGCAGGCCCCTACTCTCGTACTTC. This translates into CASSQDSSRPLLSYF.

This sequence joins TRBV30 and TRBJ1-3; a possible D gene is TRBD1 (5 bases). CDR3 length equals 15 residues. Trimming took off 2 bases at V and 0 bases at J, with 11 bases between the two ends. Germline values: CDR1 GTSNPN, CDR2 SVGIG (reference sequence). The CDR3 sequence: CAWSTGVGSGNTIYF. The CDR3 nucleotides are TGTGCCTGGAGTACGGGGGTGGGCTCTGGAAACACCATATATTTT.

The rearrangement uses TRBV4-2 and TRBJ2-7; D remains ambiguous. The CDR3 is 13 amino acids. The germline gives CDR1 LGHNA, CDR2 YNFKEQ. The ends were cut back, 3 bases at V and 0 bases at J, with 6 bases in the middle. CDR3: CASSQLSSYEQYF. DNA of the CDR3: TGTGCCAGCAGCCAGCTGAGCTCCTACGAGCAGTACTTC.

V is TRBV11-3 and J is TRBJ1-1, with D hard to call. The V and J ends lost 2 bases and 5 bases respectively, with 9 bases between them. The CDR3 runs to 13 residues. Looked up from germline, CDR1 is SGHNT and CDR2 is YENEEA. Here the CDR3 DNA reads TGTGCCAGCAGCTTAACGGCGAGAACTGAAGCTTTCTTT. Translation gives CASSLTARTEAFF. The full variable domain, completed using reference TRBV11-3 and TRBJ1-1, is EAGVVQSPRYKIIEKKQPVAFWCNPISGHNTLYWYLQNLGQGPELLIRYENEEAVDDSQLPKDRFSAERLKGVDSTLKIQPAELGDSAVYLCASSLTARTEAFFGQGTRLTVV.

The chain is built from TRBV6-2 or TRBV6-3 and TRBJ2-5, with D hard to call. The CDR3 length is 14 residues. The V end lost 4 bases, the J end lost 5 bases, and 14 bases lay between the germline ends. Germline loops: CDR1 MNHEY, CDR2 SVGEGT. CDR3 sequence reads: CASSFVQQEETQYF. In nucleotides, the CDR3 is TGTGCCAGCAGTTTCGTTCAACAAGAGGAGACCCAGTACTTC.

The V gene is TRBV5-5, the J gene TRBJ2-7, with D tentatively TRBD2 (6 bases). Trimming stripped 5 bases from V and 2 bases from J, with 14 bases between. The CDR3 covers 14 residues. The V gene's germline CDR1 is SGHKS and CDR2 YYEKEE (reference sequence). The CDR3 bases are TGTGCCAGCAGTGCAGGCTGGAGGGCCTACGAGCAGTACTTC. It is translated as CASSAGWRAYEQYF.

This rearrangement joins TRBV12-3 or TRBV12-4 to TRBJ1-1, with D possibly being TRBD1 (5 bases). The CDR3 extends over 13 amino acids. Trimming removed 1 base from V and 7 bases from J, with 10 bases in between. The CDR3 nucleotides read TGTGCCAGCAGTTTAGGGGCAGGGAATGAAGCTTTCTTT. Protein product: CASSLGAGNEAFF.

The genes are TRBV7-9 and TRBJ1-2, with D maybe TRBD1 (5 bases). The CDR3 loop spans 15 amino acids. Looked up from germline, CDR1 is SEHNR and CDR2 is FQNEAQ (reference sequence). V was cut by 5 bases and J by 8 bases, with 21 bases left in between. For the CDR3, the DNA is TGTGCCAGCAGCCTCGTGATGGGGGTCATGGGAGGCTACACCTTC. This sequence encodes CASSLVMGVMGGYTF. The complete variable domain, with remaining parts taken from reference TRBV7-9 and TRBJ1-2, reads DTGVSQNPRHKITKRGQNVTFRCDPISEHNRLYWYRQTLGQGPEFLTYFQNEAQLEKSRLLSDRFSAERPKGSFSTLEIQRTEQGDSAMYLCASSLVMGVMGGYTFGSGTRLTVV.

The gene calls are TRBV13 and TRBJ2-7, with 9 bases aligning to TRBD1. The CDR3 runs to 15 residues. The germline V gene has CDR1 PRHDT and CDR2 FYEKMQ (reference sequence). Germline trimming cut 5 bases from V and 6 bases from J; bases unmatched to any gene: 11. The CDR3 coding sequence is TGTGCCAGCAGCCTCAGATCCGGGACAGGGATCGAGCAGTACTTC. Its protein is CASSLRSGTGIEQYF.

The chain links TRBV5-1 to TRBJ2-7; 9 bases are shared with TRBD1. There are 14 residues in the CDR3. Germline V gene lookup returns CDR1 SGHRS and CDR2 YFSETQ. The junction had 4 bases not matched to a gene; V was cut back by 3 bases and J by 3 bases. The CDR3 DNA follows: TGCGCCAGCAGCTCGGACAGGGGCGGCTACGAGCAGTACTTC. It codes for CASSSDRGGYEQYF.

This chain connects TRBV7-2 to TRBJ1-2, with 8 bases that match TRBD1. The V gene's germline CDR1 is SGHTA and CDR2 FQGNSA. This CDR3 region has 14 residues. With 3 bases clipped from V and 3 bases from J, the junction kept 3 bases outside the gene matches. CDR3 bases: TGTGCCAGCAGCTTTACAGGGGGGGACTATGGCTACACCTTC. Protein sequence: CASSFTGGDYGYTF.

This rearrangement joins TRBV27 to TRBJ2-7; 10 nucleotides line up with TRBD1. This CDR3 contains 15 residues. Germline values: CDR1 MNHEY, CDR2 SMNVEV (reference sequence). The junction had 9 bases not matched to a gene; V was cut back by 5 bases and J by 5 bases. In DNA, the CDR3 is TGTGCCAGCAGTCCAGGGACAGGGGTCCCCCACGAGCAGTACTTC. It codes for CASSPGTGVPHEQYF.

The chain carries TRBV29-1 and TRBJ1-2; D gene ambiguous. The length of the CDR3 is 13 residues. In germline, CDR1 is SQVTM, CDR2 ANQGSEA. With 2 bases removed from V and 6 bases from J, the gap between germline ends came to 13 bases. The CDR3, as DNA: TGCAGCGTTGAACGACGGGCCGTGGATGGCTACACCTTC. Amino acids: CSVERRAVDGYTF.

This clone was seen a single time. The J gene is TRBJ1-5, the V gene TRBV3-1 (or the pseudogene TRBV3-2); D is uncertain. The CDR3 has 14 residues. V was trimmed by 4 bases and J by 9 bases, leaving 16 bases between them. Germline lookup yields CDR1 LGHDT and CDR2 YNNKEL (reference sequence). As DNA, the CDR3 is TGTGCCAGCAGCCCCCGTGGGTGGGAGGTGCCCCAGCATTTT. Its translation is CASSPRGWEVPQHF.

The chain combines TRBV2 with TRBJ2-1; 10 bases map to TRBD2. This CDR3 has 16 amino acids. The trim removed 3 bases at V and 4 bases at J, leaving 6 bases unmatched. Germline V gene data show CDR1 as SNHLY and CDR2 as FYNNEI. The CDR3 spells CASSDPTSGLYNEQFF. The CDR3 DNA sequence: TGTGCCAGCAGTGACCCGACTAGCGGGCTTTACAATGAGCAGTTCTTC.

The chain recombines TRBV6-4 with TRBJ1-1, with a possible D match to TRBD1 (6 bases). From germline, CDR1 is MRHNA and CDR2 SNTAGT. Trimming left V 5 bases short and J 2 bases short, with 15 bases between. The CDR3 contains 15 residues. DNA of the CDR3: TGTGCCAGCAGTCCTACCGGGACACTTAACACTGAAGCTTTCTTT. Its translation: CASSPTGTLNTEAFF.

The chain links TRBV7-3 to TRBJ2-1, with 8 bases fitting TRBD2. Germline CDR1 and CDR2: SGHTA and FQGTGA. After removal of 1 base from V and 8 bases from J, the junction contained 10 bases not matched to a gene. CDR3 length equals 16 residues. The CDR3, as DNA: TGTGCCAGCAGCTTAAATCGAGCGGGAGATGCGTATGAGCAGTTCTTC. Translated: CASSLNRAGDAYEQFF.

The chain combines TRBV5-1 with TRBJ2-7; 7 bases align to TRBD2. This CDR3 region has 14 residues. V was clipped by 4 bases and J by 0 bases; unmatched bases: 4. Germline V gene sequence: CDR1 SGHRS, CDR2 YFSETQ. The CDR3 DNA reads TGCGCCAGCAGCCCGGGACTACTCTCCTACGAGCAGTACTTC. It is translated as CASSPGLLSYEQYF.

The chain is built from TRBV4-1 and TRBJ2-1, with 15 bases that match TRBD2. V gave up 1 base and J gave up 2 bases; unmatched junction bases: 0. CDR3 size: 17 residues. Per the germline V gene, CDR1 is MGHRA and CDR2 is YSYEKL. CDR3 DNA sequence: TGCGCCAGCAGCCAAGGGACTAGCGGGAGGGCCTACAATGAGCAGTTCTTC. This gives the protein CASSQGTSGRAYNEQFF.